This entry is about one TCR beta chain. CDR1 is MNHEY and CDR2 is SVGAGI in the germline V gene. V was shortened by 4 bases and J by 0 bases, with 9 bases between the two germline ends. The CDR3 extends over 14 amino acids. The data stem from a study of cytomegalovirus exposure and HLA in healthy donors. Both 60 Vbeta primers and 13 Jbeta primers went into the PCR. Generated by immunoSEQ multiplex PCR, the TCRdb table keeps only in-frame clones and is missing some. This table has around 94,000 clones, 60% to 85% appearing once. Unrecorded immune exposure was likely among donors, who were nominally healthy when sampled.

This sequence was found in a woman aged 40 to 49 in good health and CMV-seropositive. This sequence joins TRBV6-5 and TRBJ1-2, with D uncertain. Sequencing was done on a sample of PBMCs. CDR3 in amino acids: CASSFVPTNYGYTF. The CDR3 bases are TGTGCCAGCAGTTTTGTCCCAACTAACTATGGCTACACCTTC.